The entry below describes one T cell receptor (beta chain). Its antigen is not known. V lost 3 bases and J lost 4, with 3 bases in between. This CDR3 is built from 12 residues. CDR1 MGHRA and CDR2 YSYEKL come from the germline V gene. Measured with immunoSEQ multiplex PCR; TCRdb has only the in-frame clones, and not every one. The data contain around 60,000 clones, approximately 89% of them seen just once; the ten biggest clones take up 1.5% to 2.5%. These data belong to a study of a mutant IDH1 vaccine in newly diagnosed glioma. The time point here: week 11, during vaccination. Alongside topical imiquimod, each dose of vaccine comprised 300 ug of mutant IDH1 20-mer peptide.

The receptor comes from a man in his forties with glioma. This specimen was PBMCs, taken from a glioma patient whose treatment included an IDH1 peptide vaccine. The rearrangement joins TRBV4-1 to TRBJ1-4; D is unresolved. Here the CDR3 DNA reads TGCGCCAGCAGCCATTTTAATGAAAAACTGTTTTTT. The encoded protein is CASSHFNEKLFF.